The 17 T cell receptor beta chains given below trace back to one sample, sequenced in a study of OX40 agonist ivuxolimab in advanced cancers. This table comes from immunoSEQ multiplex PCR, and its TCRdb copy is limited to in-frame clones, with some not included. The sample holds fewer than 14,000 clones, 65% to 85% seen once. The sequenced sample was CD4+ or CD8+ T cells sorted from blood, obtained in a trial of the OX40 agonist ivuxolimab. The receptors come from an adult with an advanced solid tumor such as melanoma, head and neck, liver or kidney cancer.

The V and J genes are TRBV4-2 and TRBJ2-2, with D uncertain. Trimming shortened V by 0 bases and J by 5 bases, and 7 bases separated the two germline ends. The CDR3 extends over 14 amino acids. The germline V gene encodes CDR1 LGHNA and CDR2 YNFKEQ. As DNA, the CDR3 is TGTGCCAGCAGCCAAGATTGGGGAACCGGGGAGCTGTTTTTT. Its protein product is CASSQDWGTGELFF.

The chain uses TRBV5-1 and TRBJ2-7; maybe TRBD2 (6 bases). The germline V gene has CDR1 SGHRS and CDR2 YFSETQ. The CDR3 has 13 amino acids. V was clipped by 4 bases and J by 6 bases, with 14 bases between them. CDR3 in amino acids: CASSGGEYGEQYF. The CDR3 region has the DNA TGCGCCAGCAGCGGAGGGGAGTACGGCGAGCAGTACTTC.

This rearrangement joins TRBV7-9 to TRBJ1-1; 7 positions agree with TRBD1. The CDR3 extends over 16 amino acids. V was pared by 5 bases and J by 5 bases, with 14 bases of the junction left unmatched. Germline CDR1 reads SEHNR; CDR2 reads FQNEAQ (reference sequence). The CDR3 DNA follows: TGTGCCAGCAGCCCCAGACAGGGCAGCAGGGAGACTGAAGCTTTCTTT. Protein sequence: CASSPRQGSRETEAFF.

The J gene is TRBJ2-1, the V gene TRBV5-4, with 7 bases matching TRBD1. In germline, CDR1 is SGHNT, CDR2 YYREEE (reference sequence). With 6 bases clipped from V and 12 bases from J, the junction kept 18 bases outside the gene matches. The CDR3 is 15 residues long. For the CDR3, the DNA is TGTGCCAGCATCGATTCGGAACAGGGGAAGATTGGGCAGTTCTTC. Protein product: CASIDSEQGKIGQFF.

The V and J genes are TRBV7-9 and TRBJ2-1; 9 nucleotides align to TRBD2. V shed 5 bases, J shed 7 bases, and the junction held 9 bases outside the gene matches. The CDR3 has 15 amino acids. Germline lookup yields CDR1 SEHNR and CDR2 FQNEAQ (reference sequence). The CDR3: CASSMSGGLVNEQFF. CDR3 nucleotides: TGTGCCAGCAGCATGAGCGGGGGGCTCGTGAATGAGCAGTTCTTC.

The rearrangement uses TRBV11-2 and TRBJ2-3; TRBD2 agrees at 8 bases. The CDR3 has 16 amino acids. V lost 1 base to trimming and J lost 3 bases; unmatched junction nucleotides: 6. CDR1 SGHAT and CDR2 FQNNGV come from the germline V gene. As DNA, the CDR3 is TGTGCCAGCAGCTTAGCTTTGGGACTAGGAACAGATACGCAGTATTTT. Translated, it gives CASSLALGLGTDTQYF.

This rearrangement joins TRBV6-4 to TRBJ2-3; no reliable D call. Germline CDR1 reads MRHNA; CDR2 reads SNTAGT. With 4 bases removed from V and 4 bases from J, the gap between germline ends came to 9 bases. CDR3 length equals 13 residues. The CDR3 coding sequence is TGTGCCAGCAGTGCAGGTGACCCAGATACGCAGTATTTT. Translation gives CASSAGDPDTQYF.

J is TRBJ2-1 and V is TRBV13; D is perhaps TRBD1 (6 bases). The germline gives CDR1 PRHDT, CDR2 FYEKMQ (reference sequence). The CDR3 spans 16 residues. V was clipped by 6 bases and J by 9 bases, with 24 bases between them. CDR3 residues: CASRAQGSEFSFEQFF. CDR3 bases: TGTGCCAGCAGGGCCCAGGGGTCCGAGTTTTCTTTTGAGCAGTTCTTC.

In its sample, this clone was seen a few times. V is TRBV6-5 and J is TRBJ2-7; 9 nucleotides match TRBD1. The germline V gene encodes CDR1 MNHEY and CDR2 SVGAGI. The V and J ends lost 5 bases and 0 bases, in that order; junction bases with no gene match: 5. This CDR3 comprises 15 residues. CDR3 in amino acids: CASSLGQGSSYEQYF. DNA of the CDR3: TGTGCCAGCAGTCTTGGACAGGGGAGCTCCTACGAGCAGTACTTC.

The V call is TRBV2, the J call TRBJ1-2, with D unresolved. The CDR3 is made up of 14 amino acids. Germline CDR1 is SNHLY and CDR2 is FYNNEI. V lost 5 bases and J 8 bases, leaving 18 bases between the germline ends. CDR3 amino acids: CASSLSAAEGGYTF. CDR3 bases: TGTGCCAGCAGTTTATCTGCCGCCGAAGGGGGCTACACCTTC.

The rearrangement joins TRBV11-2 to TRBJ2-7; D possibly corresponds to TRBD2 (7 bases). Germline values: CDR1 SGHAT, CDR2 FQNNGV. This CDR3 has 15 residues. The V end was cut by 5 bases, the J end by 7 bases, with 21 bases between. The CDR3 DNA reads as TGTGCCAGCAGCCATTTAGGGGGAGGGCCAGGGGAGCAGTACTTC. This sequence encodes CASSHLGGGPGEQYF.

V usage is TRBV20-1 and J usage is TRBJ1-3; D gene ambiguous. The CDR3 loop spans 11 amino acids. Germline assignment: CDR1 DFQATT and CDR2 SNEGSKA (reference sequence). The V gene lost 1 base and the J gene lost 7 bases, with 5 bases spanning the gap. The CDR3 DNA reads TGCAGTGCTAGAGGGCTTAACACCATATATTTT. This sequence encodes CSARGLNTIYF.

The V gene is TRBV27, the J gene TRBJ2-5; the D gene is possibly TRBD2 (6 bases). V gave up 4 bases and J gave up 5 bases, with 17 bases separating them. In germline, CDR1 is MNHEY, CDR2 SMNVEV (reference sequence). The CDR3 consists of 15 residues. CDR3 residues: CASSSLTGGAETQYF. CDR3 DNA: TGTGCCAGCAGTTCCCTAACAGGAGGGGCGGAGACCCAGTACTTC.

The V and J genes are TRBV7-8 and TRBJ2-5; D is ambiguous. V lost 4 bases and J 5 bases, leaving 8 bases between the germline ends. The CDR3 has 12 amino acids. The V gene's germline CDR1 is SGHVS and CDR2 FQNEAQ. CDR3 region: CASSSVLETQYF. CDR3 nucleotide sequence: TGTGCCAGCAGCTCGGTGCTGGAGACCCAGTACTTC. Complete variable domain (other parts from reference TRBV7-8 and TRBJ2-5): GAGVSQSPRYKVAKRGQDVALRCDPISGHVSLFWYQQALGQGPEFLTYFQNEAQLDKSGLPSDRFFAERPEGSVSTLKIQRTQQEDSAVYLCASSSVLETQYFGPGTRLLVL.

This clone was seen a single time. The chain recombines TRBV6-5 with TRBJ2-2; possible D gene TRBD2, 5 bases. Germline values: CDR1 MNHEY, CDR2 SVGAGI. The CDR3 consists of 15 residues. V lost 1 base to trimming and J lost 5 bases, with 11 bases between them. CDR3 sequence reads: CASSYWTIATGELFF. CDR3 in DNA: TGTGCCAGCAGTTACTGGACCATAGCGACCGGGGAGCTGTTTTTT.

Within the sample, this clone is large. V gene TRBV13 combines with J gene TRBJ2-5, with TRBD2 matching 7 bases. CDR3 length: 15 residues. The J segment lost 5 bases and the V segment lost 4 bases, leaving 10 bases of the junction unmatched. Germline values: CDR1 PRHDT, CDR2 FYEKMQ (reference sequence). The CDR3 DNA reads TGTGCCAGCAGCTGGCTGGGGAAGGGAGGGGAGACCCAGTACTTC. Protein: CASSWLGKGGETQYF.

This rearrangement joins TRBV27 to TRBJ2-3; D perhaps matches TRBD2 (5 bases). Trimming shortened V by 6 bases and J by 8 bases, and 6 bases separated the two germline ends. This CDR3 region has 10 residues. Germline V gene lookup returns CDR1 MNHEY and CDR2 SMNVEV (reference sequence). The CDR3 nucleotides are TGTGCCAGCAGAGGAGGTACGCAGTATTTT. It is translated as CASRGGTQYF.